The rows below give T cell receptor beta chains drawn from one sample of a study of cytomegalovirus exposure and HLA in healthy donors. Assay used: immunoSEQ multiplex PCR; TCRdb lists only in-frame clones, some missing. The sample consists of 95,000 to 100,000 clones, around 77% of them appearing once. Sequenced sample: PBMCs. The receptors were gathered from a woman in her fifties or sixties in good health and CMV-seropositive. Both conserved end residues are part of each CDR3. Each record gives: V gene, J gene, clone size, D gene, CDR3 DNA, CDR3 protein. The D gene is left open where the match is weak. The listing skips clone size in some rows; elsewhere it reads once, few, many or a size class.

v_call: TRBV6-6
j_call: TRBJ2-5
clone_size: .
d_call: TRBD1
cdr3_nt: TGTGCCAGCACCGGGACAGTAGGAGAGACCCAGTACTTC
cdr3_aa: CASTGTVGETQYF

v_call: TRBV29-1
j_call: TRBJ1-2
clone_size: .
d_call: .
cdr3_nt: TGCAGCGTTGTAGGGGATAACTATGGCTACACCTTC
cdr3_aa: CSVVGDNYGYTF

v_call: TRBV9
j_call: TRBJ1-3
clone_size: .
d_call: .
cdr3_nt: TGTGCCAGCAGCGTAGCTACAGGTTTTGGAAACACCATATATTTT
cdr3_aa: CASSVATGFGNTIYF

v_call: TRBV5-1
j_call: TRBJ2-2
clone_size: .
d_call: TRBD2
cdr3_nt: TGCGCCAGCAGCTTGTTGGCGGGAGGGTCGGTCACCGGGGAGCTGTTTTTT
cdr3_aa: CASSLLAGGSVTGELFF

v_call: TRBV5-4
j_call: TRBJ2-2
clone_size: .
d_call: .
cdr3_nt: TGTGCCAGCAGCCGGAACACCGGGGAGCTGTTTTTT
cdr3_aa: CASSRNTGELFF

v_call: TRBV28
j_call: TRBJ2-7
clone_size: .
d_call: .
cdr3_nt: TGTGCCAGCAGTGAAAACAGCTCCTACGAGCAGTACTTC
cdr3_aa: CASSENSSYEQYF

v_call: TRBV4-1
j_call: TRBJ1-3
clone_size: .
d_call: .
cdr3_nt: TGCGCCAGCAGCCAAGTTCAGGGCGATGGAAACACCATATATTTT
cdr3_aa: CASSQVQGDGNTIYF

v_call: TRBV6-6
j_call: TRBJ1-4
clone_size: few
d_call: TRBD1
cdr3_nt: TGTGCCAGCAGGGTATTGGGACAGAGAAATGAAAAACTGTTTTTT
cdr3_aa: CASRVLGQRNEKLFF

v_call: TRBV6-1
j_call: TRBJ1-5
clone_size: .
d_call: TRBD1
cdr3_nt: TGTGCCAGCATAAGGGACAGCGATAGCAATCAGCCCCAGCATTTT
cdr3_aa: CASIRDSDSNQPQHF

v_call: TRBV30
j_call: TRBJ2-1
clone_size: .
d_call: .
cdr3_nt: TGTGCCGTGGACGGGACTCCCGTCTACAATGAGCAGTTCTTC
cdr3_aa: CAVDGTPVYNEQFF

v_call: TRBV6-1
j_call: TRBJ1-5
clone_size: .
d_call: .
cdr3_nt: TGTGCCAGCAGTGAATGGTTTCAGATGAACAATCAGCCCCAGCATTTT
cdr3_aa: CASSEWFQMNNQPQHF